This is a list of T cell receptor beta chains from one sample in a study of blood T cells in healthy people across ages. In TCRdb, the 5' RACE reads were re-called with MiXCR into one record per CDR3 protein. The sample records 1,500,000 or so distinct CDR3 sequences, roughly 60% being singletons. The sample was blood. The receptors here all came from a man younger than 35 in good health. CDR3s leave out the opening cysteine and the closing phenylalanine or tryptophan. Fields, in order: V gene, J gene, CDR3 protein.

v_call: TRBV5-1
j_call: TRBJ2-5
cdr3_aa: ASSVGTGGKETQY

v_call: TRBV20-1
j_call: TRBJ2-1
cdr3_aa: SASGLAETYNEQF

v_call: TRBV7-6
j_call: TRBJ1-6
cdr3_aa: ASSLSDGYNSPLH

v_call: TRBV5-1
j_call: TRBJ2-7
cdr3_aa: ASGTGKKEDEQY

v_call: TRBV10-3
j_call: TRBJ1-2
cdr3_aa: AISSPNYGYT

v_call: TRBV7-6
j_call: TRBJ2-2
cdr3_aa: ASSLGEYTGELF

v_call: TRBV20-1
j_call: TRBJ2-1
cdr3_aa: SAPLRGTLIYNEQF

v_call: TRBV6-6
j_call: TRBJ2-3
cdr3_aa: ASSRGGRTDTQY

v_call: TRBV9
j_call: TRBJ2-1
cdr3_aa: ASSVTMGGLGNEQF

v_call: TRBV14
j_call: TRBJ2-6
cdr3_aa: ASSQVTGAGANVLT

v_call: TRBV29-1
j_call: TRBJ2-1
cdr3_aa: SVPRTSGRNNEQF

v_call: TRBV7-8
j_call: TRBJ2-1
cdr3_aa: ASSRGGTPF

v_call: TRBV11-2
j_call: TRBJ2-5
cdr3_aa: ASSPTRGGQETQY

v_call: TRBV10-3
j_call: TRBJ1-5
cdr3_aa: AIKGDLLSNQPQH

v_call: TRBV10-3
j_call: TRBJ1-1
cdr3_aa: AIKELEGAEAF

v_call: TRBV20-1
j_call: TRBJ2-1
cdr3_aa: SGNTATKRYNEQF

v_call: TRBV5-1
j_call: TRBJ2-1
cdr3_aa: ASREQADIGEQF

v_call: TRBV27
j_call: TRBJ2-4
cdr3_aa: ASSWGQDGKDCLEQY

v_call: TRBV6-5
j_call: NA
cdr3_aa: ASSYSQSVETQY

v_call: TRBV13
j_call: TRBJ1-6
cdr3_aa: ASTGDGSPLH

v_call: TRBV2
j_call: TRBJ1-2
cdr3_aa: ASELQGYGYT

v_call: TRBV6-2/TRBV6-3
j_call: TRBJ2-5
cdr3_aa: ASSKTGPTGETQY

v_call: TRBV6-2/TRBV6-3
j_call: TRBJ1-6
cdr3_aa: ASSSLVGFRSPLH

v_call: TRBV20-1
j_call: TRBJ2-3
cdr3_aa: SAEDRLTDTQY

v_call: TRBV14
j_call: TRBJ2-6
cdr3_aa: ASSQVAGTASGANVLT

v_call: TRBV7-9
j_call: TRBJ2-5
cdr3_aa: ASSSAKETQY

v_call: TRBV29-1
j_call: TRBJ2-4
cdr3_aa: SGLTGGWNIQY